This T cell receptor (beta chain) stems from a study of cytomegalovirus exposure and HLA in healthy donors. On the study more broadly: An analysis done earlier identified about 120 million unique TCR beta sequences from approximately 200 million T cells. Study-wide findings and caveats: In a later analysis, donors in an Asian-associated ancestry cluster reportedly had fewer N-insertions in productive TCRs than the cohort mean.

CDR1 is SGHRS, CDR2 YFSETQ, per germline. This CDR3 contains 17 residues. The V end was cut by 1 base, the J end by 4 bases, with 19 bases between. Primers included in the PCR were 60 Vbeta and 13 Jbeta primers. Produced via immunoSEQ multiplex PCR; TCRdb's table is partial and in-frame only. The data contain some 130,000 clones, around four fifths of them seen just once; the ten biggest clones take up 1.4% to 1.5%. In the case of this clone: Its cognate antigen is unknown.

This receptor was obtained from a female donor in good health and CMV-seronegative. The rearrangement uses TRBV5-1 and TRBJ2-3; D might be TRBD2 (6 bases). Sequenced input: PBMCs. In DNA, the CDR3 is TGCGCCAGCAGCTTGAGGAGGGGTAGCAATGTTCCAGATACGCAGTATTTT. Its translation is CASSLRRGSNVPDTQYF.